The rows below give T cell receptor beta chains drawn from one sample of a study of cytomegalovirus exposure and HLA in healthy donors. Data came from immunoSEQ multiplex PCR; TCRdb stores just in-frame clones and leaves some out. Of approximately 76,000 clones in the sample, roughly 94% were seen once. Sequencing was performed on PBMCs. The receptors were gathered from a woman between 18 and 29 years old in good health and CMV-seronegative. CDR3s include the opening cysteine and the closing phenylalanine or tryptophan. Each record gives: clone size, D gene, V gene, J gene, CDR3 DNA, CDR3 protein. The D gene is left open where the match is weak. Rows may omit the clone size; those that give it use once, few, many or a size class.

.	.	TRBV15	TRBJ2-7	TGTGCCACCAGAAAAGATGGGGGACACCTCTACGAGCAGTACTTC	CATRKDGGHLYEQYF
.	.	TRBV27	TRBJ2-7	TGTGCCAGCAGCCTAGGGGACAACTCCTACGAGCAGTACTTC	CASSLGDNSYEQYF
.	.	TRBV7-9	TRBJ2-7	TGTGCCAGCAGCGCCGACATCGCTTTCCACGAGCAGTACTTC	CASSADIAFHEQYF
.	.	TRBV5-4	TRBJ2-1	TGTGCCAGCAGCTTGATGGCGGGGGCCGAGTACAATGAGCAGTTCTTC	CASSLMAGAEYNEQFF
.	TRBD1	TRBV4-3	TRBJ2-3	TGCGCCAGCAGTGACCTGCAGGGGGCCACAGATACGCAGTATTTT	CASSDLQGATDTQYF
.	TRBD2	TRBV30	TRBJ2-5	TGTGCCTGGAGTGCCCTAGCGGGAGGGCGGGAGACCCAGTACTTC	CAWSALAGGRETQYF
once	TRBD1	TRBV9	TRBJ1-3	TGTGCCAGCAGCCCGGACAGGGGCTCTGGAAACACCATATATTTT	CASSPDRGSGNTIYF
.	.	TRBV5-5	TRBJ1-1	TGTGCCAGCAGCTTAAGTAGCCACACTGAAGCTTTCTTT	CASSLSSHTEAFF
.	.	TRBV5-1	TRBJ2-2	TGCGCCAGCAGCTTGTCACTGGGGGCCTACACCGGGGAGCTGTTTTTT	CASSLSLGAYTGELFF
.	TRBD2	TRBV2	TRBJ2-3	TGTGCCAGCAGTGATATTGCTCTGGCGGGAGGGCCTACAGATACGCAGTATTTT	CASSDIALAGGPTDTQYF
.	TRBD1	TRBV5-4	TRBJ2-5	TGTGCCAGCAGGAAACAGGGGCAAGAGACCCAGTACTTC	CASRKQGQETQYF
.	TRBD1	TRBV30	TRBJ2-7	TGTGCCTGGAGTTTAGGACAGGGTTCCGAGCAGTACTTC	CAWSLGQGSEQYF
.	TRBD2	TRBV7-6	TRBJ2-3	TGTGCCAGCACTAGCGGGAGCACAGATACGCAGTATTTT	CASTSGSTDTQYF
.	.	TRBV9	TRBJ2-1	TGTGCCAGCAGCGTGGCAGAGGGGCAGTTCTTC	CASSVAEGQFF
.	.	TRBV5-4	TRBJ2-7	TGTGCCAGCAGCTCAACGGTGGGAGCCTACGAGCAGTACTTC	CASSSTVGAYEQYF
.	TRBD2	TRBV6-1	TRBJ2-2	TGTGCCAGCAGGCGGGGGGGTGTCACCGGGGAGCTGTTTTTT	CASRRGGVTGELFF
.	TRBD1	TRBV27	TRBJ1-2	TGTGCCAGCAGTTTTGTCGGACAGGTCGACGGCTACACCTTC	CASSFVGQVDGYTF
.	.	TRBV7-2	TRBJ1-3	TGTGCCAGCAGCCCAAAGGGGGGAAACACCATATATTTT	CASSPKGGNTIYF
once	TRBD1	TRBV5-1	TRBJ2-2	TGCGCCAGCAGCTTGATTCTACAGGGGCAGACCGGGGAGCTGTTTTTT	CASSLILQGQTGELFF
.	.	TRBV6-6	TRBJ2-5	TGTGCCAGCAGTTACGTAGACAGCCAAGAGACCCAGTACTTC	CASSYVDSQETQYF
.	.	TRBV14	TRBJ2-3	TGTGCCAGCAGTCCCCTAACCAACACAGATACGCAGTATTTT	CASSPLTNTDTQYF
.	TRBD2	TRBV9	TRBJ2-7	TGTGCCAGCAGCGTAGACGGGAGGACCCACGAGCAGTACTTC	CASSVDGRTHEQYF
.	.	TRBV30	TRBJ2-2	TGTGCCTGGAGTGTCATTCCAGGGCCGAACACCGGGGAGCTGTTTTTT	CAWSVIPGPNTGELFF
.	TRBD1	TRBV4-3	TRBJ1-3	TGCGCCAGCAGCCGCGACTGGGGGGACAGGTCTGGAAACACCATATATTTT	CASSRDWGDRSGNTIYF
.	.	TRBV7-9	TRBJ2-7	TGTGCCAGCAGCTTATCCGGACAGACGTACGAGCAGTACTTC	CASSLSGQTYEQYF
.	.	TRBV11-2	TRBJ2-1	TGTGCCAGCAGCTTAGCAAACCAGGGTGAGCAGTTCTTC	CASSLANQGEQFF
.	.	TRBV11-2	TRBJ2-7	TGTGCCAGCAGCTTATTCGCAGGGGCCGTCGGATCTTACCAGCAGTACTTC	CASSLFAGAVGSYQQYF
.	TRBD1	TRBV29-1	TRBJ2-7	TGCAGCGTAGGAGGACAGGGCTCCTACGAGCAGTACTTC	CSVGGQGSYEQYF
.	.	TRBV23-1	TRBJ1-5	TGCGCCAGCAGTCAATCTTGGCCCAATGGAGGGCAGCCCCAGCATTTT	CASSQSWPNGGQPQHF
once	.	TRBV28	TRBJ2-2	TGTGCCAGCAGGAGCTCCGGGTTTGACACCGGGGAGCTGTTTTTT	CASRSSGFDTGELFF
.	.	TRBV14	TRBJ1-6	TGTGCCAGCAGCCAAGATCCGCAGGGTCGCTCACCCCTCCACTTT	CASSQDPQGRSPLHF
.	TRBD1	TRBV7-3	TRBJ1-5	TGTGCCAGCAGCTTAATCATTTGTCGGGACAGGCAAAATCAGCCCCAGCATTTT	CASSLIICRDRQNQPQHF
.	.	TRBV14	TRBJ2-1	TGTGCCAGCAGCCAAGATGGGGCATCTAGCTCCTACAATGAGCAGTTCTTC	CASSQDGASSSYNEQFF
once	.	TRBV6-5	TRBJ1-1	TGTGCCAGCAGTTACGACCGGACAAACACTGAAGCTTTCTTT	CASSYDRTNTEAFF
.	.	TRBV7-2	TRBJ2-3	TGTGCCAGCACACTGACAGGCATAGGGACAGATACGCAGTATTTT	CASTLTGIGTDTQYF
.	TRBD2	TRBV5-1	TRBJ2-3	TGCGCCAGCAGCTCTGGACTAGCGGGGGGGGACACAGATACGCAGTATTTT	CASSSGLAGGDTDTQYF
.	TRBD1	TRBV5-1	TRBJ1-5	TGCGCCAGCAGTCCCTCCGGGACAGGGGGTCAGCCCCAGCATTTT	CASSPSGTGGQPQHF
.	TRBD2	TRBV27	TRBJ2-3	TGTGCCAGCAGTTTAGAACGGACTAGCGGGAGCACAGATACGCAGTATTTT	CASSLERTSGSTDTQYF
.	TRBD1	TRBV5-1	TRBJ1-2	TGCGCCAGCAGCTTGGACCTGGACAGGGGGCGGAACTATGGCTACACCTTC	CASSLDLDRGRNYGYTF
.	TRBD1	TRBV28	TRBJ1-2	TGTGCCAGCAGTTTGCAAGGGGGCGCGTATGGCTACACCTTC	CASSLQGGAYGYTF
.	.	TRBV4-3	TRBJ1-6	TGCGCCAGCAGCCAAGACAGGGGATCACCCCTCCACTTT	CASSQDRGSPLHF
.	.	TRBV29-1	TRBJ2-1	TGCAGCGGGGGAAAATCAGGGTTGGATGAGCAGTTCTTC	CSGGKSGLDEQFF
.	.	TRBV11-3	TRBJ1-5	TGTGCCAGCAGCTTAAGCATGGTGGCGGGAGGAAATCAGCCCCAGCATTTT	CASSLSMVAGGNQPQHF
.	.	TRBV6-1	TRBJ1-5	TGTGCCAGCAGACCCGCGAGCAATCAGCCCCAGCATTTT	CASRPASNQPQHF
.	.	TRBV4-2	TRBJ1-3	TGTGCCAGCAGCCAAGCCCCCGCGGACTCTGGAAACACCATATATTTT	CASSQAPADSGNTIYF
.	.	TRBV11-3	TRBJ1-1	TGTGCCAGCAGCTGGCCCCTGAACACTGAAGCTTTCTTT	CASSWPLNTEAFF
.	TRBD1	TRBV10-1	TRBJ1-2	TGCGCCAGCAGTGAACGGGACAGGAGCAACTATGGCTACACCTTC	CASSERDRSNYGYTF
.	.	TRBV9	TRBJ2-7	TGTGCCAGCAGCGTAGCTGAGGGAGCCCCCTACGAGCAGTACTTC	CASSVAEGAPYEQYF
.	TRBD2	TRBV9	TRBJ2-1	TGTGCCAGCAGTGAGACTAGCGGGAGATCCTACAATGAGCAGTTCTTC	CASSETSGRSYNEQFF
few	.	TRBV11-2	TRBJ1-2	TGTGCCAGCAGCTCCGTTCTTAGCTATGGCTACACCTTC	CASSSVLSYGYTF
.	.	TRBV5-8	TRBJ1-1	TGTGCCAGCAGCTTGGGCAGGGACACTGAAGCTTTCTTT	CASSLGRDTEAFF
.	TRBD2	TRBV18	TRBJ2-1	TGTGCCAGCTCACTCAGCGGGAGAGGCAACAATGAGCAGTTCTTC	CASSLSGRGNNEQFF
.	.	TRBV6-5	TRBJ2-7	TGTGCCAGCAGTTACAGCCCTTACGAGCAGTACTTC	CASSYSPYEQYF
.	.	TRBV19	TRBJ1-1	TGTGCCAGTAGTCATGGGGGGATGGACGGGAACACTGAAGCTTTCTTT	CASSHGGMDGNTEAFF
.	.	TRBV19	TRBJ1-2	TGTGCCAGTAGTCGTACAGAGTATGGCTACACCTTC	CASSRTEYGYTF
.	TRBD1	TRBV5-1	TRBJ1-5	TGCGCCAGTTCGACAGGGGGAGGTCAGCCCCAGCATTTT	CASSTGGGQPQHF
.	.	TRBV10-1	TRBJ1-3	TGCGCCAGCAGTCCAGGAACTGGAAACACCATATATTTT	CASSPGTGNTIYF
.	TRBD2	TRBV9	TRBJ2-1	TGTGCCAGCAGCCCGATCGGGGCTAGCGGGAGATCCAGCTCCTACAATGAGCAGTTCTTC	CASSPIGASGRSSSYNEQFF
.	.	TRBV5-4	TRBJ1-2	TGTGCCAGCAGCCGTTCCGGGGGGGCTAACTATGGCTACACCTTC	CASSRSGGANYGYTF